This T cell receptor beta chain is drawn from a study of blood T cell repertoires in COVID-19. Original methodology: For nucleated cells, counts were estimated from reference gene primer amplification. Assay used: immunoSEQ multiplex PCR; TCRdb lists only in-frame clones, some missing. That table is the source of V, J and clone size, and D and trimming were worked out from the DNA. This repertoire shows around 200,000 clones, around nine tenths found once; its top ten account for around 1%. V was pared by 6 bases and J by 6 bases, with 4 bases of the junction left unmatched. Germline assignment: CDR1 SEHNR and CDR2 FQNEAQ (reference sequence). This CDR3 has 14 residues.

The sample was peripheral blood. The chain links TRBV7-9 to TRBJ2-1; 11 bases are a match to TRBD2. The TCR comes from a woman aged 18-29 years who had recovered from COVID-19. CDR3 in amino acids: CASRTSGVLNEQFF. Written as DNA, the CDR3 is TGTGCCAGCAGGACTAGCGGGGTCCTCAATGAGCAGTTCTTC.